This TCR beta chain was sequenced in a study of T cell clones after liver transplantation. Broader study findings: Graft donor-reactive T cells possibly entered the graft instead of undergoing deletion.

Notes on this clone: The antigen remains unidentified.

Generated by immunoSEQ multiplex PCR, the TCRdb table keeps only in-frame clones and is missing some. In the table there are 95,000 to 110,000 clones, 82% of which are singletons. The specimen comprised CD4+ T cells from blood, sampled before liver transplant. The TCR was taken from a human donor who received a liver transplant.

The CDR3 DNA reads TGTGCCAGCAGCAAAGGAACCTTACGCTATGGCTACACCTTC. Translated: CASSKGTLRYGYTF. V is TRBV21-1 and J is TRBJ1-2. TRBV21-1 is given as a pseudogene. The CDR3 length is 14 residues.